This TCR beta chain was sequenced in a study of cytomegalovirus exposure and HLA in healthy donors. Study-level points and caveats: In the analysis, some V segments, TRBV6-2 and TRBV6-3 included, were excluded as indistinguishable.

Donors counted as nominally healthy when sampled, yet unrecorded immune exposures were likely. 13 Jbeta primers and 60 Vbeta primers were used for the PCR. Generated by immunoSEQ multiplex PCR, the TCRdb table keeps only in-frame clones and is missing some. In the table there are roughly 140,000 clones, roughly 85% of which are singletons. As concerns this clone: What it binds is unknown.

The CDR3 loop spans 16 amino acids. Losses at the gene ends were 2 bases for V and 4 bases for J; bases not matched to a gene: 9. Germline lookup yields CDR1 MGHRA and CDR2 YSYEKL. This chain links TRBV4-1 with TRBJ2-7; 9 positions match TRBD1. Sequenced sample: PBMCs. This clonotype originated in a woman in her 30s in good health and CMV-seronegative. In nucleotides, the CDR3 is TGCGCCAGCAGCCAAAGGACGGGACAGGGATGGTACGAGCAGTACTTC. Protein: CASSQRTGQGWYEQYF.